The 29 T cell receptor beta chains below come from one sample, sequenced in a study of T-cell memory formation after mild COVID-19. Using its own MiXCR run on the 5' RACE reads, TCRdb lists one record per CDR3 protein. The sample has about 390,000 distinct CDR3 sequences, more than 15% seen once. The sample comprised PBMCs or a T cell subset sorted from them (not recorded which). The source is a man between 18 and 35 years old who had mild COVID-19 (a few samples of this study predate the infection). Cell type and time point are not known.

The chain joins TRBV9 to TRBJ1-2; a weak D match, TRBD1 (6 bases). Trimming removed 0 bases at V and 2 bases at J, with 14 bases between. Germline assignment: CDR1 SGDLS and CDR2 YYNGEE. This CDR3 has 16 residues. The CDR3 region is CASSVALHGGNYGYTF. The CDR3 nucleotides are TGTGCCAGCAGCGTAGCACTCCATGGGGGCAACTATGGCTACACCTTC.

This rearrangement joins TRBV28 to TRBJ2-2, with TRBD2 identical over 8 bases. The V segment lost 5 bases and the J segment 6 bases; nucleotides outside the gene matches: 11. The CDR3 extends over 16 amino acids. CDR1 and CDR2 (germline): MDHEN, SYDVKM. Here the CDR3 reads CASSPGGGRLSGELFF. The CDR3 DNA is TGTGCCAGCAGTCCCGGGGGGGGGCGTTTATCCGGGGAGCTGTTTTTT.

V gene TRBV6-5 combines with J gene TRBJ2-7; 12 nucleotides match TRBD2. Per germline, CDR1 MNHEY and CDR2 SVGAGI. After removal of 2 bases from V and 2 bases from J, the junction contained 4 bases not matched to a gene. CDR3 length equals 16 residues. The CDR3 bases are TGTGCCAGCAGTTACAACGGACTAGCGGGAACCTACGAGCAGTACTTC. It yields the protein CASSYNGLAGTYEQYF.

This chain uses TRBV28 with TRBJ1-1; no definite D call. V gave up 6 bases and J gave up 7 bases, with 12 bases separating them. The CDR3 contains 12 residues. CDR1 MDHEN and CDR2 SYDVKM come from the germline V gene. CDR3 loop: CASSSGRIEAFF. The DNA for the CDR3 is TGTGCCAGCAGCTCCGGCCGCATTGAAGCTTTCTTT.

This clonotype came up many times. The rearrangement links TRBV6-5 to TRBJ1-3, with D hard to call. Trimming pared 2 bases from V and 0 bases from J, leaving 8 bases between. This CDR3 is 15 amino acids long. Per the germline V gene, CDR1 is MNHEY and CDR2 is SVGAGI. The CDR3 bases are TGTGCCAGCAGTTACGACGGGAACTCTGGAAACACCATATATTTT. Amino acids: CASSYDGNSGNTIYF.

The rearrangement joins TRBV6-5 to TRBJ2-6; no firm D call. Germline-derived CDR1 and CDR2 are MNHEY and SVGAGI. The V end was cut by 7 bases, the J end by 4 bases, with 14 bases between. The CDR3 has 15 amino acids. The CDR3 DNA sequence: TGTGCCAGCACCTTCTTGGGCGCCGGGGCCAACGTCCTGACTTTC. Translating gives CASTFLGAGANVLTF.

This clonotype was observed a few times. The chain joins TRBV7-8 to TRBJ2-5; no clear D gene. Trimming stripped 5 bases from V and 5 bases from J, with 15 bases between. The CDR3 spans 14 residues. CDR1 SGHVS and CDR2 FQNEAQ come from the germline V gene. The CDR3 loop reads CASSEKRLWETQYF. CDR3 DNA: TGTGCCAGCAGCGAAAAGAGGCTTTGGGAGACCCAGTACTTC. Variable domain in full (rest from reference TRBV7-8 and TRBJ2-5): GAGVSQSPRYKVAKRGQDVALRCDPISGHVSLFWYQQALGQGPEFLTYFQNEAQLDKSGLPSDRFFAERPEGSVSTLKIQRTQQEDSAVYLCASSEKRLWETQYFGPGTRLLVL.

The count of this clonotype is one. V usage is TRBV6-4 and J usage is TRBJ2-6; D is unresolved. V lost 8 bases to trimming and J lost 10 bases, with 15 bases between them. This CDR3 region has 13 residues. The germline V gene encodes CDR1 MRHNA and CDR2 SNTAGT. CDR3 in DNA: TGTGCCAGCGCCGCAGAGGAAGGAAACGTCCTGACTTTC. Its translation: CASAAEEGNVLTF.

This clonotype was counted at least ten times. V is TRBV10-1 and J is TRBJ2-1; TRBD1 aligns across 11 bases. V was clipped by 7 bases and J by 7 bases; unmatched bases: 21. The CDR3 contains 19 residues. Germline V CDR1 and CDR2: WNHNN, SYGVQD (reference sequence). The CDR3 nucleotides read TGCGCCAGCATTAGCGGACAGGGGGCGGCGTACCCCCAGTCGAATGAGCAGTTCTTC. Translated: CASISGQGAAYPQSNEQFF.

The table lists this clonotype with a few counts. V gene TRBV7-9 combines with J gene TRBJ2-7; no definite D call. Trimming stripped 1 base from V and 2 bases from J, with 3 bases between. The CDR3 totals 12 residues. Per the germline V gene, CDR1 is SEHNR and CDR2 is FQNEAQ (reference sequence). DNA for the CDR3: TGTGCCAGCAGCTTAGAGGCCTACGAGCAGTACTTC. Encoded protein: CASSLEAYEQYF.

This rearrangement joins TRBV6-2 or TRBV6-3 to TRBJ2-1; D tentatively fits TRBD1 or TRBD2 (5 bases each). V was cut by 0 bases and J by 15 bases, with 12 bases left in between. The CDR3 contains 12 residues. Germline CDR1 MNHEY, CDR2 SVGEGT. CDR3 sequence: CASSYSGVGLFF. As DNA, the CDR3 is TGTGCCAGCAGTTACTCGGGGGTAGGGCTGTTCTTC.

The gene calls are TRBV5-1 and TRBJ1-4; 7 nucleotides align to TRBD1. The junction had 14 bases not matched to a gene; V was cut back by 3 bases and J by 0 bases. The length of the CDR3 is 19 residues. Germline V gene lookup returns CDR1 SGHRS and CDR2 YFSETQ. This CDR3 reads CASSWAPGTDPATNEKLFF. The DNA for the CDR3 is TGCGCCAGCAGCTGGGCGCCCGGGACAGATCCTGCAACTAATGAAAAACTGTTTTTT.

The CDR3 protein is CAWSVRLAGGRPYEQYF. CDR3 bases: TGTGCCTGGAGTGTACGACTAGCGGGGGGACGGCCCTACGAGCAGTACTTC. The genes are TRBV30 and TRBJ2-7; 13 bases match TRBD2. The CDR3 is 17 amino acids. Looked up from germline, CDR1 is GTSNPN and CDR2 is SVGIG (reference sequence). The V and J ends lost 0 bases and 2 bases, in that order; junction bases with no gene match: 7.

This clonotype was counted between two and nine times. This sequence joins TRBV5-6 and TRBJ2-7, with D perhaps TRBD1 (5 bases). The CDR3 loop spans 14 amino acids. Trimming took 0 bases from V and 2 from J, leaving 9 bases between them. CDR1 and CDR2 from the germline V gene are SGHDT and YYEEEE. The CDR3 sequence is CASSLGQKPYEQYF. Here the CDR3 DNA reads TGTGCCAGCAGCTTGGGACAGAAACCCTACGAGCAGTACTTC.

The chain recombines TRBV5-5 with TRBJ2-3; the D gene is possibly TRBD1 (5 bases). This CDR3 is 14 amino acids long. V was cut by 0 bases and J by 6 bases, with 11 bases left in between. Germline loops: CDR1 SGHKS, CDR2 YYEKEE (reference sequence). CDR3 nucleotide sequence: TGTGCCAGCAGCTTGGGTCAGGGATTCGATACGCAGTATTTT. Encoded protein: CASSLGQGFDTQYF.

The genes are TRBV7-2 and TRBJ2-7; D unclear. CDR1 is SGHTA, CDR2 FQGNSA, per germline. The ends were cut back, 7 bases at V and 2 bases at J, with 9 bases in the middle. CDR3 size: 12 residues. The CDR3 is CASTYGTYEQYF. In DNA form, the CDR3 reads TGTGCCAGCACCTATGGGACCTACGAGCAGTACTTC. Full variable domain (missing parts from reference TRBV7-2 and TRBJ2-7): GAGVSQSPSNKVTEKGKDVELRCDPISGHTALYWYRQSLGQGLEFLIYFQGNSAPDKSGLPSDRFSAERTGGSVSTLTIQRTQQEDSAVYLCASTYGTYEQYFGPGTRLTVT.

A few counts support this clonotype. V and J are TRBV4-1 and TRBJ1-3; D gene unclear. This CDR3 has 17 amino acids. Germline V gene lookup returns CDR1 MGHRA and CDR2 YSYEKL. V shed 5 bases and J shed 4 bases, with 21 bases lying between them. The CDR3 loop reads CASSNFPAEISGNTIYF. The CDR3 nucleotides are TGCGCCAGCAGCAACTTCCCGGCGGAGATCTCCGGAAACACCATATATTTT.

This clonotype was counted a few times. V is TRBV4-1 and J is TRBJ1-2; no clear D gene. Trimming removed 4 bases from V and 6 bases from J, with 24 bases in between. CDR1 MGHRA and CDR2 YSYEKL come from the germline V gene. The length of the CDR3 is 17 residues. CDR3 amino acids: CASSPIIPLEGRNGYTF. In nucleotides, the CDR3 is TGCGCCAGCAGCCCTATAATCCCCCTAGAGGGCCGGAATGGCTACACCTTC.

The chain recombines TRBV12-3 or TRBV12-4 with TRBJ2-2; the match to TRBD2 covers 14 bases. Trimming removed 6 bases from V and 7 bases from J; junction bases left unmatched: 4. The CDR3 loop spans 15 amino acids. In nucleotides, the CDR3 is TGTGCCAGCAGGGGGACTAGCGGGGGTCACGGGGAGCTGTTTTTT. It encodes CASRGTSGGHGELFF.

The chain carries TRBV5-1 and TRBJ2-7; TRBD1 matches 8 bases. This CDR3 contains 15 residues. J gave up 4 bases and V 0 bases, and 6 bases lay outside the gene matches. Germline V gene lookup returns CDR1 SGHRS and CDR2 YFSETQ. In nucleotides, the CDR3 is TGCGCCAGCAGCTTGGAGACAGGGGCGACGTACGAGCAGTACTTC. Residues: CASSLETGATYEQYF.

The V and J genes are TRBV5-4 and TRBJ2-3; D may be TRBD2 (7 bases). The germline V gene has CDR1 SGHNT and CDR2 YYREEE (reference sequence). The CDR3 sequence is 16 residues long. The germline V and J ends were trimmed by 3 bases and 3 bases, with 17 bases remaining between them. The CDR3 sequence: CASSSRSGGQTDTQYF. In nucleotides, the CDR3 is TGTGCCAGCAGCTCAAGATCGGGGGGACAAACAGATACGCAGTATTTT.

The chain joins TRBV19 to TRBJ1-2, with no clear D. Per the germline V gene, CDR1 is LNHDA and CDR2 is SQIVND (reference sequence). The CDR3 spans 14 residues. Trimming shortened V by 1 base and J by 3 bases, and 9 bases separated the two germline ends. CDR3 sequence: CASSIVGVDYGYTF. The CDR3 region has the DNA TGTGCCAGTAGTATAGTTGGGGTCGACTATGGCTACACCTTC.

The gene calls are TRBV19 and TRBJ2-5; a possible D gene is TRBD1 (5 bases). CDR1 and CDR2 from the germline V gene are LNHDA and SQIVND (reference sequence). CDR3 size: 15 residues. The V end lost 4 bases, the J end lost 2 bases, and 14 bases lay between the germline ends. The CDR3 sequence: CASSRSSAGQETQYF. The CDR3 DNA is TGTGCCAGTAGTAGATCGTCGGCAGGGCAAGAGACCCAGTACTTC.

The chain has TRBV7-2 and TRBJ1-5, with D unresolved. Germline assignment: CDR1 SGHTA and CDR2 FQGNSA. Trimming took 1 base from V and 1 from J, leaving 8 bases between them. The CDR3 is made up of 15 amino acids. The CDR3 reads CASSLVSSSNQPQHF. CDR3 DNA sequence: TGTGCCAGCAGCTTAGTGAGCTCCAGCAATCAGCCCCAGCATTTT.

The chain employs TRBV15 and TRBJ1-5; tentative D call: TRBD1 (5 bases). The V gene's germline CDR1 is LNHNV and CDR2 YYDKDF (reference sequence). Trimming left V 3 bases short and J 6 bases short, with 15 bases between. The CDR3 length is 15 residues. The CDR3 DNA sequence: TGTGCCACCAGCAGTGGGGCGGGGAGCGGTCAGCCCCAGCATTTT. Its protein product is CATSSGAGSGQPQHF.

The V and J genes are TRBV12-5 and TRBJ2-1; D could derive from TRBD1 or TRBD2 (5 bases each). Trimming took off 1 base at V and 12 bases at J, with 7 bases between the two ends. CDR3 length: 11 residues. Germline V gene lookup returns CDR1 LGHNT and CDR2 FRNRAP. CDR3 region: CASGLAGTQFF. CDR3 in DNA: TGTGCTAGTGGTTTGGCAGGGACGCAGTTCTTC.

The chain is built from TRBV5-1 and TRBJ2-2; a weak D match, TRBD2 (5 bases). CDR3 length: 14 residues. Germline loops: CDR1 SGHRS, CDR2 YFSETQ. V lost 5 bases to trimming and J lost 3 bases, with 11 bases between them. The CDR3 spells CASRQTGYTGELFF. In nucleotides, the CDR3 is TGCGCCAGCAGGCAAACGGGGTACACCGGGGAGCTGTTTTTT.

In this sample, this clonotype turned up many times. This chain links TRBV6-2 or TRBV6-3 with TRBJ2-1, with 10 bases fitting TRBD2. The V segment lost 2 bases and the J segment 4 bases; nucleotides outside the gene matches: 11. This CDR3 has 18 residues. From germline, CDR1 is MNHEY and CDR2 SVGEGT. In nucleotides, the CDR3 is TGTGCCAGCAGTTACCTCGGGCTAGCGGGGGTTCTTTACAATGAGCAGTTCTTC. Translating it yields CASSYLGLAGVLYNEQFF.

The chain employs TRBV25-1 and TRBJ1-6; D remains unclear. Germline V gene sequence: CDR1 MGHDK, CDR2 SYGVNS. The CDR3 spans 13 residues. Deletions cut 1 base from V and 8 bases from J, with 6 bases between. The CDR3 DNA reads as TGTGCCAGCAGTGAATCCGGGGATTCACCCCTCCACTTT. Translating gives CASSESGDSPLHF.